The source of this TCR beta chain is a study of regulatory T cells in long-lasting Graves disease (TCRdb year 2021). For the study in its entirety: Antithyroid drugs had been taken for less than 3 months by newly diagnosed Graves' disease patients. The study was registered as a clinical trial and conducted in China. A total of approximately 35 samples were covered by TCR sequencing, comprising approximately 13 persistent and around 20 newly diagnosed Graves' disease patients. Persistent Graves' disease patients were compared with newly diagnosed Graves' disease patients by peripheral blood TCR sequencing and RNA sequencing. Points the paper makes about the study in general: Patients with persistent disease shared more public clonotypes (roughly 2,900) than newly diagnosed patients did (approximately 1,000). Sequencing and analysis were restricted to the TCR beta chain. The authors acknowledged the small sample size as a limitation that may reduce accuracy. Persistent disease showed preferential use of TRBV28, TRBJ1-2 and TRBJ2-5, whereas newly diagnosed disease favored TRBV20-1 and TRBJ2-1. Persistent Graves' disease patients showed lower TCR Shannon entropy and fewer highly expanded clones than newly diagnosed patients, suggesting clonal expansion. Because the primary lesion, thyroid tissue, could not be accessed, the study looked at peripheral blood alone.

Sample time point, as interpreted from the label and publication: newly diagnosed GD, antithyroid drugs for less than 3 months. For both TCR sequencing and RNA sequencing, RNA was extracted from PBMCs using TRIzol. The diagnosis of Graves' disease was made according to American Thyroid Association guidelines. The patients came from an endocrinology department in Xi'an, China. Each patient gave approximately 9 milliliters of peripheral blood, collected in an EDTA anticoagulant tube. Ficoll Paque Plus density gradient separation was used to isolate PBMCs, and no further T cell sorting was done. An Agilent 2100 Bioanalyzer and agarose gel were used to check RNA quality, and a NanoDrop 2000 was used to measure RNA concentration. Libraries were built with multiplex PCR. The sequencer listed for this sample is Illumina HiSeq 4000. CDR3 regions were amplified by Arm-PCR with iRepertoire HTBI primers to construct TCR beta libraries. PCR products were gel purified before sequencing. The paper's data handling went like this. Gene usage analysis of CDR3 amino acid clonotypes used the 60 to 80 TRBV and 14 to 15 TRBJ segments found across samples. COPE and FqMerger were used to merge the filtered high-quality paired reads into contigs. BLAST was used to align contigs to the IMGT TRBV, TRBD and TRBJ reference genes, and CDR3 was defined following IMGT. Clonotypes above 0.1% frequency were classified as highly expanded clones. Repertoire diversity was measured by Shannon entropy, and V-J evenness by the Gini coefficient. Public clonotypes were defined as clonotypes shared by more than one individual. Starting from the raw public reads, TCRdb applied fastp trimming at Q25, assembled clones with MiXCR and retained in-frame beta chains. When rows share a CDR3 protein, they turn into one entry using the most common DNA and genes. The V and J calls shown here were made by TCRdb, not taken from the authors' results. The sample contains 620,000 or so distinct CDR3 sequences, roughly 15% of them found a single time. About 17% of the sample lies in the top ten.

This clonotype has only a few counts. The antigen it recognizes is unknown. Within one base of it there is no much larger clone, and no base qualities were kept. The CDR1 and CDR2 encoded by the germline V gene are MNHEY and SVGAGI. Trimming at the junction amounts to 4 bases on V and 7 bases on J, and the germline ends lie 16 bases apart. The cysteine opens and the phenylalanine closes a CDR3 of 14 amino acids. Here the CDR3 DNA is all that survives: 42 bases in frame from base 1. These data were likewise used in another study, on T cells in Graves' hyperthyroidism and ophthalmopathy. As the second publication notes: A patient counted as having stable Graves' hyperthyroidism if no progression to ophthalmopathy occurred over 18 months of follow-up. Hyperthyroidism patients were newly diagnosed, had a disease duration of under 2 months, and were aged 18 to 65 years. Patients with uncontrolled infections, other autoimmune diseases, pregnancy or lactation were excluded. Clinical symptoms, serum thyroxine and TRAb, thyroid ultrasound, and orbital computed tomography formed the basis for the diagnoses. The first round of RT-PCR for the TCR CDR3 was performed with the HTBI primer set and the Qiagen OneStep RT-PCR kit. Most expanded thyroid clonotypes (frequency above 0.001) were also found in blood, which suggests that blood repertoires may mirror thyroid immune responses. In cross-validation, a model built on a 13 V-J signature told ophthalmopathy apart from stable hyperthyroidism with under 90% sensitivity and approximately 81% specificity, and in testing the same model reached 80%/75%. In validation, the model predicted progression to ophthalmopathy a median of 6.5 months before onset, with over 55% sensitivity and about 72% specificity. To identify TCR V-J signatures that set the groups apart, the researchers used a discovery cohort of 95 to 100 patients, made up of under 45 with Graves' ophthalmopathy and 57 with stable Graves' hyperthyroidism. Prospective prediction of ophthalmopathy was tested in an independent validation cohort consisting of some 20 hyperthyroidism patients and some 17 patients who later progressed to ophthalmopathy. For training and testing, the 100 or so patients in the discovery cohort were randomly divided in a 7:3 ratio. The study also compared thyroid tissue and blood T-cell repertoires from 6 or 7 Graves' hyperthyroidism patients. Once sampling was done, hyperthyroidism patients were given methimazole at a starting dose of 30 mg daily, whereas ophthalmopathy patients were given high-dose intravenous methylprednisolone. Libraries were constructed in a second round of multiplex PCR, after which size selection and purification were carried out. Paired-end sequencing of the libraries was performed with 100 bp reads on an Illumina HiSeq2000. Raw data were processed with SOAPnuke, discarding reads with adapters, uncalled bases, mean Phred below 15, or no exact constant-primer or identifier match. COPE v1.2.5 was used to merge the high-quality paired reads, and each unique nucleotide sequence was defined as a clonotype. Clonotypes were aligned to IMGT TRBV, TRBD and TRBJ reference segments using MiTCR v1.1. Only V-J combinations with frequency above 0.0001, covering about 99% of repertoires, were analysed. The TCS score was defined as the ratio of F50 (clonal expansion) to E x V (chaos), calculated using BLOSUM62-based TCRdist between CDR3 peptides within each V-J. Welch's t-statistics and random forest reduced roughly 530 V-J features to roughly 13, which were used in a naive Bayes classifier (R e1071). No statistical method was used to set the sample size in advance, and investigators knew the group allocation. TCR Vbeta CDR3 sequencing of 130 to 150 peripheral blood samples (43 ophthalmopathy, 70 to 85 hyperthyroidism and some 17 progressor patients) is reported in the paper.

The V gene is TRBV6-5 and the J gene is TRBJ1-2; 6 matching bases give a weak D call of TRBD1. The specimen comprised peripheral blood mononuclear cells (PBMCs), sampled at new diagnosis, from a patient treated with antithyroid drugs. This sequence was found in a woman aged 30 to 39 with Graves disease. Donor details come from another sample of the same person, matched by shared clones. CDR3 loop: CASSSPGQGTGYTF. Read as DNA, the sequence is TGTGCCAGCAGTTCCCCTGGGCAGGGGACTGGCTACACCTTC.